Listed here are 10 T cell receptor beta chains from one sample, sequenced in a study of blood T cells in healthy people across ages. PCR was performed a second time for roughly 7 to 11 cycles using a sample-barcoded 5' primer and a J-beta primer mix. TCRdb analysed the 5' RACE reads with MiXCR anew, one entry per CDR3 protein. The sample holds over a million distinct CDR3 sequences, approximately 39% seen once. Sequencing was done on a sample of blood. The receptors here all came from a woman aged 18-29 years in good health.

This clonotype has more than one count but fewer than ten. The rearrangement links TRBV3-1 to TRBJ2-1; D gene uncertain. Germline V CDR1 and CDR2: LGHDT, YNNKEL (reference sequence). With 2 bases removed from V and 5 bases from J, the gap between germline ends came to 7 bases. The CDR3 covers 13 residues. The DNA of the CDR3 is TGTGCCAGCAGCCAACTAGGTCACAATGAGCAGTTCTTC. It yields the protein CASSQLGHNEQFF.

Comments on this clonotype: At one boundary the junction diverges from the germline segment, which might be a read error. The chain joins TRBV15 to TRBJ2-3, with 7 nucleotides matching TRBD2. The CDR3 totals 15 residues. The V gene's germline CDR1 is LNHNV and CDR2 YYDKDF (reference sequence). The CDR3 nucleotides read TGTACCACCAGCAGAGGGACTACCAACACAGATACGCAGTATTTT. It specifies CTTSRGTTNTDTQYF.

The chain joins TRBV12-3 or TRBV12-4 to TRBJ2-4, with no clear D. The last part of the DNA fits TRBJ2-5 better; the J call may be wrong. CDR3 length: 14 residues. CDR3 amino acids: CASSLGSIQETQYF. The CDR3 region has the DNA TGTGCCAGCAGTTTAGGAAGTATCCAAGAGACCCAGTACTTC.

V and J are TRBV4-2 and TRBJ2-7; D gene ambiguous. The DNA matches TRBJ2-5 better at its end, which makes the J call doubtful. The germline V gene encodes CDR1 LGHNA and CDR2 YNFKEQ. The length of the CDR3 is 17 residues. The chain's CDR3 is CASSQDQDRSNQETQYF. In DNA, the CDR3 is TGTGCCAGCAGCCAAGATCAAGATCGGTCGAATCAAGAGACCCAGTACTTC.

This clonotype has a count of ten or more. One end of the junction fails to match germline, which may point to a read error. This chain connects TRBV4-1 to TRBJ2-4; 8 bases agree with TRBD1. CDR1 and CDR2 from the germline V gene are MGHRA and YSYEKL. CDR3 length: 15 residues. This CDR3 is CASSQGALAKNIQYF. CDR3 nucleotide sequence: TGTGCCAGCAGCCAGGGGGCTCTAGCCAAAAACATTCAGTACTTC.

On this clonotype: One end of the junction does not line up with germline, which may come from a read error. The chain employs TRBV7-6 and TRBJ2-5; TRBD2 aligns across 9 bases. The J call is in doubt because the DNA end fits TRBJ2-7 better. The germline CDR1 and CDR2 sequences are SGHVS and FNYEAQ. This CDR3 region has 17 residues. The CDR3 sequence is CASSLGAGLAGKYEQYF. The CDR3 DNA is TGTGCAAGCAGCTTAGGGGCCGGTCTAGCGGGGAAATACGAGCAGTACTTC.

This rearrangement joins TRBV6-5 to TRBJ1-5; D is unresolved. CDR1 and CDR2 from the germline V gene are MNHEY and SVGAGI. Trimming removed 6 bases from V and 2 bases from J, with 14 bases in between. CDR3 size: 15 residues. The CDR3 protein is CASRGGFSRNQPQHF. The CDR3 region has the DNA TGTGCCAGCAGGGGCGGGTTCAGCCGCAATCAGCCCCAGCATTTT.

The CDR3 here is CASSFGQGVYTDTQYF. The CDR3 DNA reads as TGTGCCAGCAGCTTCGGACAGGGGGTATACACAGATACGCAGTATTTT. V gene TRBV5-6 combines with J gene TRBJ2-3; 10 bases align to TRBD1. The CDR3 runs 16 residues. The germline V gene encodes CDR1 SGHDT and CDR2 YYEEEE. The J segment lost 2 bases and the V segment lost 2 bases, leaving 5 bases of the junction unmatched.

J is TRBJ2-2 and V is TRBV7-6, with a weak D call TRBD1 (5 bases). This CDR3 comprises 16 residues. Trimming shortened V by 5 bases and J by 0 bases, and 13 bases separated the two germline ends. CDR1 and CDR2 (germline): SGHVS, FNYEAQ. For the CDR3, the DNA is TGTGCCAGCAGCACCTTATCAGGGTCGAACACCGGGGAGCTGTTTTTT. Protein sequence: CASSTLSGSNTGELFF.

V usage is TRBV12-3 or TRBV12-4 and J usage is TRBJ2-3; 14 bases match TRBD2. The CDR3 is 16 amino acids. V shed 5 bases and J 4 bases; nucleotides not matched to a gene: 5. This CDR3 reads CASSEGLAGAADTQYF. The CDR3 DNA follows: TGTGCCAGCAGTGAGGGACTAGCGGGGGCGGCAGATACGCAGTATTTT.